This paragraph covers one T cell receptor beta chain sequence. Its target antigen remains unknown. This sample is drawn from a study of monozygotic twins with inflammatory bowel disease (dated by TCRdb to between 2018 and 2020). For context, the study as a whole: In total, about 30 monozygotic twin pairs made up the full study: 19 Danish pairs, all IBD-discordant, plus nine German pairs, of which four were IBD-concordant and five were IBD-discordant. The search for disease-associated traits relied mainly on comparing, within discordant pairs, IBD patients with their genetically identical healthy co-twins. Each individual had, on average, about 151 000 unique TCRalpha sequences and 181 000 unique TCRbeta sequences available for analysis.

A roughly 2.5 ml peripheral blood sample was drawn into PAXgene tubes per donor and stored at -80°C. Without T cell sorting, total RNA was isolated from whole blood using the PAXgene blood miRNA kit on an automated QIAcube. Peripheral blood from monozygotic twin pairs, either concordant or discordant for inflammatory bowel disease, underwent deep TCRalpha and TCRbeta repertoire profiling that used unique molecular barcoding. Smoking habits were recorded for all twin pairs, with individuals classified as current, former or never smokers. What the research found in general, with its limitations: No single strong signal or clonotype linked to IBD turned up in the results, so the idea that one exists was not supported. The analysis was unable to tell different T cell subtypes apart. No difference in repertoire similarity was observed between concordant and discordant twins, possibly owing to limited statistical power. Background noise and inter-individual variability may have been introduced into the repertoires by the differing immunosuppressive treatments among patients. Compared with healthy twins, IBD patients shared fewer clonotypes with other individuals, and the difference was most pronounced in patients with signs of disease activity. Measured by the inverse Simpson index, TCRbeta repertoire diversity was lower in IBD patients than in their healthy co-twins.

Libraries were constructed by 5' RACE. For each TCR library, approximately 3.5 ug of total RNA was used. For each sample, cDNA synthesis was carried out in eight separate reactions using SMARTScribe reverse transcriptase. Unique molecular identifiers containing a 6-nucleotide sample barcode were introduced through template switching during cDNA synthesis. Two nested PCRs of approximately 16 and 10 cycles amplified the TCRalpha and TCRbeta cDNA, and bead purification followed each PCR. Before amplification, the cDNA was treated with uracil DNA-glycosylase and purified using the QIAquick PCR purification kit. In the second PCR, Illumina TruSeq-compatible adapters and sample-specific barcodes were added. TapeStation and Qubit were used to check library quality and concentration, and roughly 5 ng of each library went into the pool. Sequencing of the pooled libraries was done on an Illumina HiSeq2500 single-index Rapid Run using custom sequencing primers and 2 x 100 bp reads. Turning to the authors' computational methods: MiGEC version 1.2.6 was used for UMI-based consensus assembly, which corrected PCR and sequencing errors. MiXCR version 2.1.1 was used for V(D)J alignment, clonotype assembly and CDR3 extraction. Normalisation of gene usage, clonotype sharing and MAIT/NKT TCR abundance was achieved by analysing the top 1000, 10 000 and 20 000 clonotypes per sample. Diversity was computed as the inverse Simpson index with the vegan R package after downsampling to 27 000 UMIs. Statistical testing used paired Mann-Whitney U tests on the discordant twin pairs and applied Benjamini-Hochberg correction for multiple testing. TCRdb reprocessed the reads and assigns one entry to each CDR3 protein sequence, leaving out DNA. These V and J calls rely on TCRdb rather than the paper's analysis. The sample's records list tens of thousands of distinct CDR3 sequences. Just under 7.5% of the sample lies in the top ten.

Sequenced: blood. The sequence was obtained from a human donor with ulcerative colitis or Crohn's disease, or a healthy co-twin of an affected twin (not recorded which).

The CDR3 is CSARERDRGRETQYF. The chain is assembled from TRBV20-1 and TRBJ2-5; absent DNA, TCRdb's TRBD1 call cannot be checked. The CDR3 goes from the cysteine to the phenylalanine over 15 residues. The DNA is unrecorded. CDR1 and CDR2 (DFQATT, SNEGSKA) derive from the germline V gene (reference sequence).